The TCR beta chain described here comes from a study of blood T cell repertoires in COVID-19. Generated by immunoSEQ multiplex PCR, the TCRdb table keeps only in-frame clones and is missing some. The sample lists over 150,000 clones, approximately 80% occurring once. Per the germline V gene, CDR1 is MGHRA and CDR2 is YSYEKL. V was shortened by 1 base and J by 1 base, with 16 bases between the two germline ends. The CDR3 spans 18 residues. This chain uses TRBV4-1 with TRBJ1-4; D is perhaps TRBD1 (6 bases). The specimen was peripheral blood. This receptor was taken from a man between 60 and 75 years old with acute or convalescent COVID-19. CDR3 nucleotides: TGCGCCAGCAGCCAAGGAATCAGGGGCAGCGGAACTAATGAAAAACTGTTTTTT. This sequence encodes CASSQGIRGSGTNEKLFF.